This TCR beta chain was documented in a study of T cell responses to AZD1222 COVID-19 vaccine. Notes on the study in general: Two AZD1222 administrations were followed by greater Spike-specific TCR breadth and depth.

Concerning this clone itself: Antigen specificity is unknown.

This table comes from immunoSEQ multiplex PCR, and its TCRdb copy is limited to in-frame clones, with some not included. The sample has 120,000 to 150,000 clones, roughly 91% seen once; the top ten hold under 2%. The V and J ends lost 2 bases and 2 bases respectively, with 9 bases between them. Germline V gene lookup returns CDR1 MGHRA and CDR2 YSYEKL. This CDR3 comprises 14 residues. Sequenced material: peripheral blood, taken on day 0 of AZD1222 vaccination. The chain employs TRBV4-1 and TRBJ1-1, with TRBD1 as a possible D gene (6 bases). This sequence was found in an adult in good health. The CDR3 spells CASSQHRDNTEAFF. CDR3 DNA sequence: TGCGCCAGCAGCCAACACAGGGATAACACTGAAGCTTTCTTT.